Listed below are T cell receptor beta chains from one sample, sequenced in a study of human T cells and chemical hapten exposure. MiXCR, run by TCRdb on the RACE reads, gives a single entry per CDR3 protein. The sample holds approximately 52,000 distinct CDR3 sequences, around 10% seen once. The sequences come from whole blood, collected in connection with sensitization to the hapten diphenylcyclopropenone (DPC). These receptors came from a woman aged 35 to 49 with alopecia areata. Some clones in this sample may be carry-over from other donors' samples. Each CDR3 is given with its conserved first and last residue. A D gene is named only where the DNA matches it firmly. Rows may omit the clone size; those that give it use once, few, many or a size class.

- TRBJ1-1 TRBV28 - CASSLEGAEAFF TGTGCCAGCAGTTTAGAGGGGGCTGAAGCTTTCTTT
- TRBJ1-1 TRBV6-5 - CASSLRGPNTEAFF TGTGCCAGCAGCCTCCGGGGCCCGAACACTGAAGCTTTCTTT
- TRBJ2-3 TRBV18 medium-sized CASSLGRAPDTQYF TGTGCCAGCTCACTAGGCAGGGCACCAGATACGCAGTATTTT
- TRBJ2-7 TRBV3-2 many CASSQDIQDGGEYEQYF TGTGCCAGCAGCCAAGATATCCAGGACGGGGGGGAGTACGAGCAGTACTTC
TRBD2 TRBJ2-1 TRBV7-2 few CASSPGTSGLGGEQFF TGTGCCAGCAGCCCGGGGACTAGCGGGCTTGGGGGTGAGCAGTTCTTC
TRBD2 TRBJ2-7 TRBV6-4 - CASSDCRPGTRWSSYEQYF TGTGCCAGCAGTGACTGCCGTCCCGGGACTAGGTGGAGCTCCTACGAGCAGTACTTC
TRBD1 TRBJ1-5 TRBV28 few CASSHRGAQHF TGTGCCAGCAGTCACAGGGGAGCCCAGCATTTT
- TRBJ1-5 TRBV28 - CASTSSGSLRPQHF TGTGCCAGCACCTCTTCGGGTTCCTTACGACCCCAGCATTTT
- TRBJ2-6 TRBV18 many CASSHEFSGANVLTF TGTGCCAGCTCACACGAGTTTTCTGGGGCCAACGTCCTGACTTTC
- TRBJ2-7 TRBV6-2/TRBV6-3 few CASSVDYEQYF TGTGCCAGCAGTGTCGACTACGAGCAGTACTTC
- TRBJ1-6 TRBV19 - CASTQGMSYNSPLHF TGTGCCAGTACTCAGGGAATGTCCTATAATTCACCCCTCCACTTT
- TRBJ1-1 TRBV10-3 - CAISDSEMNTEAFF TGTGCCATCAGTGATAGTGAAATGAACACTGAAGCTTTCTTT
- TRBJ1-4 TRBV30 many CAWSGRGAGNEKLFF TGTGCCTGGAGTGGTAGGGGGGCCGGTAATGAAAAACTGTTTTTT
- TRBJ1-3 TRBV6-2/TRBV6-3 - CASSYQAVGNTIYF TGTGCCAGCAGTTACCAAGCCGTTGGAAACACCATATATTTT
TRBD2 TRBJ2-3 TRBV7-9 - CASSKGLAGSTDTQYF TGTGCCAGCAGCAAAGGACTAGCGGGGAGCACAGATACGCAGTATTTT
- TRBJ2-1 TRBV9 few CASNARGNEQFF TGTGCCAGCAATGCTCGAGGCAATGAGCAGTTCTTC
- TRBJ1-1 TRBV12-3/TRBV12-4 many CASSSGRDTEAFF TGTGCCAGCAGTTCGGGTCGGGACACTGAAGCTTTCTTT
TRBD1 TRBJ2-1 TRBV11-3 many CASSVEGQNPYNEQFF TGTGCCAGCAGCGTTGAGGGACAGAATCCCTACAATGAGCAGTTCTTC
- TRBJ2-3 TRBV6-4 - CASSDGPDPDTQYF TGTGCCAGCAGTGACGGGCCAGATCCAGATACGCAGTATTTT
- TRBJ2-2 TRBV19 - CASSINGAGELFF TGTGCCAGTAGTATCAATGGGGCCGGGGAGCTGTTTTTT
- TRBJ1-2 TRBV7-9 many CASSPTETPNYGYTF TGTGCCAGCAGCCCCACGGAGACGCCTAACTATGGCTACACCTTC
- TRBJ2-1 TRBV18 many CASSPMEGNEQFF TGTGCCAGCTCACCTATGGAGGGCAATGAGCAGTTCTTC
- TRBJ2-7 TRBV18 few CASSTGTDPEQYF TGTGCCAGCTCAACCGGGACGGACCCCGAGCAGTACTTC
- TRBJ2-7 TRBV11-3 many CASTQSSYEQYF TGTGCCAGCACTCAGAGCTCCTACGAGCAGTACTTC
- TRBJ1-5 TRBV3-1 few CASSQDPGVQPQHF TGTGCCAGCAGCCAAGATCCAGGGGTACAGCCCCAGCATTTT
- TRBJ1-5 TRBV6-5 - CASSSGRGNQPQHF TGTGCCAGCAGTTCGGGACGGGGCAATCAGCCCCAGCATTTT
TRBD2 TRBJ2-7 TRBV11-3 - CASSLGLATSYEQYF TGTGCCAGCAGCCTTGGACTAGCGACCTCCTACGAGCAGTACTTC
- TRBJ2-3 TRBV18 many CASFTTMMIAYSSTDTQYF TGTGCCAGCTTCACCACCATGATGATAGCGTACTCTAGCACAGATACGCAGTATTTT
- TRBJ2-3 TRBV20-1 many CSAAEGSTDTQYF TGCAGTGCCGCTGAGGGCAGCACAGATACGCAGTATTTT
- TRBJ2-1 TRBV20-1 many CSAREGAREQFF TGCAGTGCTAGAGAAGGGGCCAGGGAGCAGTTCTTC
TRBD1 TRBJ2-3 TRBV27 many CASSYQGAFGTDTQYF TGTGCCAGCAGCTATCAGGGGGCGTTCGGGACAGATACGCAGTATTTT
TRBD1 TRBJ2-7 TRBV18 many CASSPGDRGANEQYF TGTGCCAGCTCCCCCGGGGACAGGGGCGCCAACGAGCAGTACTTC
- TRBJ1-3 TRBV7-2 - CASSTRPMRGSGNTIYF TGTGCCAGCAGCACCCGACCTATGCGGGGCTCTGGAAACACCATATATTTT
- TRBJ2-2 TRBV20-1 - CSATGAGELFF TGCAGTGCTACAGGGGCCGGGGAGCTGTTTTTT
- TRBJ1-5 TRBV4-1 - CASSQGDTAGPQHF TGCGCCAGCAGCCAAGGGGACACGGCGGGGCCCCAGCATTTT
- TRBJ1-5 TRBV3-1 many CASSRSGKGGNQPQHF TGTGCCAGCAGCCGATCAGGGAAAGGTGGAAATCAGCCCCAGCATTTT
TRBD1 TRBJ1-2 TRBV7-8 few CASSLAGTGNGYTF TGTGCCAGCAGCTTAGCGGGGACAGGGAATGGCTACACCTTC
TRBD1 TRBJ2-7 TRBV5-4 many CASSGGQGYSYEQYF TGTGCCAGCAGCGGAGGACAGGGATACTCCTACGAGCAGTACTTC
TRBD1 TRBJ2-1 TRBV6-5 few CATPIERGPSLLSSYNEQFF TGTGCCACCCCTATCGAGAGGGGGCCTTCCCTACTTAGCTCCTACAATGAGCAGTTCTTC
- TRBJ2-6 TRBV6-2/TRBV6-3 - CASRGAARVLTF TGTGCCAGCAGGGGGGCGGCCCGCGTCCTGACTTTC
- TRBJ1-5 TRBV7-2 few CASSPWDSNQPQHF TGTGCCAGCAGCCCCTGGGATAGCAATCAGCCCCAGCATTTT
- TRBJ1-4 TRBV9 - CASSERPPSGEDEKLFF TGTGCCAGCAGCGAGAGGCCCCCGTCGGGTGAGGACGAAAAACTGTTTTTT
- TRBJ1-2 TRBV6-5 - CASRREHYTNYGYTF TGTGCCAGCAGACGCGAGCACTACACTAACTATGGCTACACCTTC
TRBD1 TRBJ2-1 TRBV20-1 - CSAKDRGRRWHNEQFF TGCAGTGCCAAGGACAGGGGAAGGAGGTGGCACAATGAGCAGTTCTTC
- TRBJ1-4 TRBV5-1 many CASSSATNEKLFF TGCGCCAGCAGCTCTGCAACTAATGAAAAACTGTTTTTT
- TRBJ2-3 TRBV10-3 - CAISTQQSTDTQYF TGTGCCATCAGTACTCAGCAAAGCACAGATACGCAGTATTTT
- TRBJ1-2 TRBV27 many CASSQSDGLSNYGYTF TGTGCCAGCAGTCAGTCGGACGGACTCTCTAACTATGGCTACACCTTC
- TRBJ2-2 TRBV3-1 many CASSQGTVGELFF TGTGCCAGCAGCCAAGGTACCGTCGGGGAGCTGTTTTTT
- TRBJ1-1 TRBV18 few CASSPTENTEAFF TGTGCCAGCTCACCGACAGAGAACACTGAAGCTTTCTTT
TRBD2 TRBJ2-3 TRBV20-1 many CSAPPLAGTDTQYF TGCAGTGCCCCCCCGCTAGCGGGGACAGATACGCAGTATTTT
TRBD1 TRBJ2-1 TRBV11-2 few CASSLANRGLYEQFF TGTGCCAGCAGCTTAGCGAACAGGGGGCTGTATGAGCAGTTCTTC
- TRBJ1-1 TRBV3-1 - CASSQWQGNTEAFF TGTGCCAGCAGCCAATGGCAGGGGAACACTGAAGCTTTCTTT
- TRBJ1-5 TRBV19 many CATSWGGPGSNQPQHF TGTGCCACCTCCTGGGGAGGGCCGGGGAGCAATCAGCCCCAGCATTTT
- TRBJ2-1 TRBV19 many CASSIEGVSRINEQFF TGTGCCAGTAGTATAGAGGGTGTTAGTAGGATAAATGAGCAGTTCTTC